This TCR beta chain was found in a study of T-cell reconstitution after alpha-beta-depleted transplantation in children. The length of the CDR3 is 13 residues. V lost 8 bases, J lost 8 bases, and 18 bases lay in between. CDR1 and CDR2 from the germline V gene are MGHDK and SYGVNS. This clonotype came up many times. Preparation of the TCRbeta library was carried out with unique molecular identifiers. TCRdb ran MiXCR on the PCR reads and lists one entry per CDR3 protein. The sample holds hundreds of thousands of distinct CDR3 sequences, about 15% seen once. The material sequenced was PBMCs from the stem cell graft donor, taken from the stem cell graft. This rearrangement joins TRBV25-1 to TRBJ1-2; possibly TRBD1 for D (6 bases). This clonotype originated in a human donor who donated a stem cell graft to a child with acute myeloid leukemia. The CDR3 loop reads CASQGLRSEGYTF. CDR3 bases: TGTGCCAGCCAGGGGCTCAGGTCTGAGGGCTACACCTTC.